A selection of T cell receptor beta chains follows, all from one sample in a study of cytomegalovirus exposure and HLA in healthy donors. Measured with immunoSEQ multiplex PCR; TCRdb has only the in-frame clones, and not every one. The sample shows fewer than 90,000 clones, around 74% of them seen only once. Source material: PBMCs. The origin of the receptors is a man aged 25-45 years in good health and CMV-seropositive. The CDR3 runs from the conserved cysteine through the conserved F or W. The order of the fields is J gene, D gene, V gene, clone size, CDR3 DNA, CDR3 protein. The D gene is left open where the match is weak. Only some rows state a clone size, as once, few, many or a class for expanded clones.

TRBJ2-7,.,TRBV6-1,.,TGTGCCAGCAGGGACCCAAGACAGATCTCCTACGAGCAGTACTTC,CASRDPRQISYEQYF
TRBJ2-1,.,TRBV14,few,TGTGCCAGCAGCCAACGAGTCAGGTACAATGAGCAGTTCTTC,CASSQRVRYNEQFF
TRBJ2-7,TRBD2,TRBV6-5,few,TGTGCCAGTGCCCCTTCCGGCGGGGGGCGAGAGCAGTACTTC,CASAPSGGGREQYF
TRBJ2-7,.,TRBV7-2,.,TGTGCCAGCAGCTTAGTGCACAGGTACGAGCAGTACTTC,CASSLVHRYEQYF
TRBJ1-4,TRBD1,TRBV27,.,TGTGCCAGCAGTTTAATCTCGGGGACAGGGGACGAAAAACTGTTTTTT,CASSLISGTGDEKLFF
TRBJ2-7,.,TRBV18,.,TGTGCCAGCTCCCCGGACATAAGCTCCTACGAGCAGTACTTC,CASSPDISSYEQYF
TRBJ2-7,TRBD1,TRBV5-1,.,TGCGCCAGCAGCTTCAGACCGGGACAGTCCGTCGAGCAGTACTTC,CASSFRPGQSVEQYF
TRBJ1-5,.,TRBV2,once,TGTGCCAGCAGTAGACAGTATAGCAATCAGCCCCAGCATTTT,CASSRQYSNQPQHF
TRBJ1-1,.,TRBV30,.,TGTGCCTGGAGTGTAAGTTACATGAACACTGAAGCTTTCTTT,CAWSVSYMNTEAFF
TRBJ1-2,.,TRBV6-5,.,TGTGCCAGCAGTTACTCGTCCGAGGCTATTAACTATGGCTACACCTTC,CASSYSSEAINYGYTF
TRBJ2-5,.,TRBV30,.,TGTGCCTGGAGACCCCCTGCCGGGGCCCAGTACTTC,CAWRPPAGAQYF
TRBJ2-7,TRBD2,TRBV30,.,TGTGCCTGGAGTGTCTCAGCGGGGGTGGACGAGCAGTACTTC,CAWSVSAGVDEQYF
TRBJ2-3,TRBD2,TRBV5-1,few,TGCGCCAGCAGCTTGGGATCTAGCGGCAGCACAGATACGCAGTATTTT,CASSLGSSGSTDTQYF
TRBJ2-7,TRBD1,TRBV14,.,TGTGCCAGCAGCCAAGGTCACAGGGGGCCTTACGAGCAGTACTTC,CASSQGHRGPYEQYF
TRBJ2-7,.,TRBV14,.,TGTGCCAGCAGCCAAGGGTTCGGACAGTGGAGCTACGAGCAGTACTTC,CASSQGFGQWSYEQYF
TRBJ1-5,TRBD1,TRBV28,few,TGTGCCAGCAGTTTAAACAGGGGCAGGGGCAATCAGCCCCAGCATTTT,CASSLNRGRGNQPQHF
TRBJ2-1,TRBD1,TRBV5-1,.,TGCGCCAGCAGCTTTCAGGGGGTCACCTACAATGAGCAGTTCTTC,CASSFQGVTYNEQFF
TRBJ2-1,.,TRBV7-9,.,TGTGCCAGCAGCCGAGAGAAAGAGGGGGTCAATGAGCAGTTCTTC,CASSREKEGVNEQFF
TRBJ2-3,TRBD2,TRBV5-4,.,TGTGCCAGCAGCCCGAGGACTAGCGGGGCCGGAGATACGCAGTATTTT,CASSPRTSGAGDTQYF
TRBJ1-2,TRBD1,TRBV29-1,few,TGCAGCGTCGCTAGGACAGGGGTCGGCTACACCTTC,CSVARTGVGYTF
TRBJ1-6,.,TRBV7-9,once,TGTGCCAGCAGCTTAGGTCTCCACCCGGGGGCCCTCCACTTT,CASSLGLHPGALHF
TRBJ1-2,TRBD1,TRBV6-1,.,TGTGCCAGCAGTGTAAGGACAGGGGAGCCCTACTATGGCTACACCTTC,CASSVRTGEPYYGYTF
TRBJ2-1,.,TRBV19,.,TGTGCCAGTAGCAGGGGTAATGAGCAGTTCTTC,CASSRGNEQFF
TRBJ1-1,.,TRBV5-8,.,TGTGCCAGCAGCTTGGCCGACGGGTCGTCTTGGAACACTGAAGCTTTCTTT,CASSLADGSSWNTEAFF
TRBJ2-7,TRBD2,TRBV7-2,.,TGTGCCAGCAGCCCCCCGACTAGCGGGGGAGGACGGCAGTACTTC,CASSPPTSGGGRQYF
TRBJ1-2,.,TRBV7-9,.,TGTTCCAGCAGCTCCCGACAGCCCCGTCTTAATGGCTACACCTTC,CSSSSRQPRLNGYTF
TRBJ1-2,TRBD1,TRBV30,.,TGTGCCTGGAGTACAGGGGGCTTTGGTGGCTACACCTTC,CAWSTGGFGGYTF
TRBJ1-5,TRBD1,TRBV2,.,TGTGCCAGCAGTGAAGAATGGACAGGGAATCAGCCCCAGCATTTT,CASSEEWTGNQPQHF
TRBJ2-3,TRBD1,TRBV29-1,.,TGCAGCGTTGCCTCAGGGGGTTTGTCAAACTGGGGTACGCAGTATTTT,CSVASGGLSNWGTQYF
TRBJ1-6,TRBD1,TRBV7-2,.,TGTGCCAGCAGCCTTGGACAGGGAGGAACTAATTCACCCCTCCACTTT,CASSLGQGGTNSPLHF
TRBJ1-4,.,TRBV6-6,few,TGTGCCAGCAGTTACGGTCTAGTAGCTCCAAATGAAAAACTGTTTTTT,CASSYGLVAPNEKLFF
TRBJ2-5,.,TRBV7-8,once,TGTGCCAGCAGCGCGAACAGCCTCCAAGAGACCCAGTACTTC,CASSANSLQETQYF
TRBJ1-1,TRBD1,TRBV28,.,TGTGCCAGCAGTGGACAGGCTGAAGCTTTCTTT,CASSGQAEAFF
TRBJ2-7,TRBD1,TRBV5-1,.,TGCGCCAGCAGTAATCATGGGACAGGGGGCAACTACGAGCAGTACTTC,CASSNHGTGGNYEQYF
TRBJ2-5,.,TRBV4-2,.,TGTGCCAGCAGCCCTTTTTTCCAAGAGACCCAGTACTTC,CASSPFFQETQYF
TRBJ2-7,.,TRBV15,.,TGTGCCACCAGCAGAGCCAGGGGGGCCTACGAGCAGTACTTC,CATSRARGAYEQYF
TRBJ1-2,.,TRBV11-2,.,TGTGCCAGCAGCCGGAGGAGTACCTATGGCTACACCTTC,CASSRRSTYGYTF
TRBJ2-7,TRBD1,TRBV6-1,.,TGTGCCAGTAACCGGGACAGGGTCTCCCACGAGCAGTACTTC,CASNRDRVSHEQYF
TRBJ2-3,TRBD2,TRBV7-3,.,TGTGCCAGCAGTCTCCTGGGTGGTAGCGGGGGGGGGCCAGATACGCAGTATTTT,CASSLLGGSGGGPDTQYF
TRBJ2-3,.,TRBV30,.,TGTGCCTGGAGTGTGTTTAACACAGATACGCAGTATTTT,CAWSVFNTDTQYF
TRBJ2-7,TRBD1,TRBV14,few,TGTGCCAGCAGCTCACCGGGACAGGACTACGAGCAGTACTTC,CASSSPGQDYEQYF
TRBJ2-7,.,TRBV14,.,TGTGCCAGCAGCCAAGTGAACTACGAGCAGTACTTC,CASSQVNYEQYF
TRBJ1-1,.,TRBV7-8,.,TGTGCCAGCAGCTTATCTGAGAGCAACACTGAAGCTTTCTTT,CASSLSESNTEAFF
TRBJ1-3,.,TRBV2,.,TGTGCCAGCAGTGAACAGGCAGGCTCTGGAAACACCATATATTTT,CASSEQAGSGNTIYF
TRBJ1-2,.,TRBV19,.,TGTGCCAGTAGGAGGGATGGCTACACCTTC,CASRRDGYTF
TRBJ2-2,.,TRBV9,once,TGTGCCAGCAGCGTAGAACGGGCGAACACCGGGGAGCTGTTTTTT,CASSVERANTGELFF
TRBJ2-7,.,TRBV5-6,few,TGTGCCAGCGGACAATTCTACGAGCAGTACTTC,CASGQFYEQYF
TRBJ1-1,.,TRBV6-5,.,TGTGCCAGCAGTTACTCTAGCAAGCAGGGTCGAGGAGCTTTCTTT,CASSYSSKQGRGAFF
TRBJ2-7,TRBD2,TRBV30,.,TGTGCCTGGAGTTGGGGAGCGGGGAGCTCCTACGAGCAGTACTTC,CAWSWGAGSSYEQYF
TRBJ1-2,TRBD1,TRBV6-1,.,TGTGCCAGCAGTGAAGCATCCAGGGGGGCCTATGGCTACACCTTC,CASSEASRGAYGYTF
TRBJ1-2,.,TRBV7-6,.,TGTGCCAGCAGCTTAGTGTATCGGACAACGACTAACTATGGCTACACCTTC,CASSLVYRTTTNYGYTF
TRBJ1-2,.,TRBV19,.,TGTGCCAGTAGTATGCACATGGCTAACTATGGCTACACCTTC,CASSMHMANYGYTF
TRBJ1-1,.,TRBV5-8,.,TGTGCCAGCAGCTTGGATTGGAGGACTTGGGTGAACACTGAAGCTTTCTTT,CASSLDWRTWVNTEAFF
TRBJ2-7,TRBD1,TRBV2,.,TGTGCCGGCGGCGGGACAGGAGCCTACGAGCAGTACTTC,CAGGGTGAYEQYF
TRBJ2-1,.,TRBV30,few,TGTGCCTGGGGGGGCCAGGGGATGCCCTACAATGAGCAGTTCTTC,CAWGGQGMPYNEQFF
TRBJ2-3,.,TRBV10-3,once,TGTGCCATCAGTGAGCCGACGCGGGGCACAGATACGCAGTATTTT,CAISEPTRGTDTQYF
TRBJ2-7,TRBD1,TRBV2,.,TGTGCCAGCATCCGGGACAGGGGGTTTGTCGAGCAGTACTTC,CASIRDRGFVEQYF
TRBJ2-7,TRBD1,TRBV15,.,TGTGCCACCAGCAGAGGTGGGACAGGTGGGTTCGAGCAGTACTTC,CATSRGGTGGFEQYF